What follows are 17 T cell receptor beta chains derived from one specimen sequenced in a study of human T cells and chemical hapten exposure. A single record per CDR3 protein comes from TCRdb applying MiXCR to the RACE reads. The table records approximately 52,000 distinct CDR3 sequences, about 9.2% of them present only once. Time point described: pre-sensitization, week 0. Noted treatment: therapeutic diphenylcyclopropenone sensitization with weekly scalp DPC. The source was whole blood, collected in connection with sensitization to the hapten diphenylcyclopropenone (DPC). The receptors here all came from a woman aged 40 to 49 with alopecia areata. Some clones in this sample may be carry-over from other donors' samples.

The chain uses TRBV7-9 and TRBJ1-1, with D possibly being TRBD1 (5 bases). Germline-derived CDR1 and CDR2 are SEHNR and FQNEAQ (reference sequence). Trimming stripped 5 bases from V and 10 bases from J, with 26 bases between. The CDR3 is 16 amino acids. The CDR3 sequence is CASSPRGGRTPGGAFF. CDR3 sequence (DNA): TGTGCCAGCAGCCCACGGGGGGGTAGGACACCCGGGGGAGCTTTCTTT. The variable domain in full, with the rest retrieved from reference TRBV7-9 and TRBJ1-1, is DTGVSQNPRHKITKRGQNVTFRCDPISEHNRLYWYRQTLGQGPEFLTYFQNEAQLEKSRLLSDRFSAERPKGSFSTLEIQRTEQGDSAMYLCASSPRGGRTPGGAFFGQGTRLTVV.

This clonotype was detected only a few times. The chain is built from TRBV11-1 and TRBJ1-1, with a possible D match to TRBD1 (6 bases). CDR1 is SGHAT and CDR2 is FQDESV in the germline V gene (reference sequence). Trimming removed 0 bases from V and 0 bases from J, with 8 bases in between. The length of the CDR3 is 15 residues. This chain's CDR3 is CASSLAPGVNTEAFF. The CDR3 nucleotides are TGTGCCAGCAGCTTAGCTCCAGGGGTGAACACTGAAGCTTTCTTT.

At least ten counts were recorded for this clonotype. The rearrangement joins TRBV3-1 to TRBJ2-3; D ambiguous. Germline CDR1 LGHDT, CDR2 YNNKEL (reference sequence). Trimming left V 0 bases short and J 4 bases short, with 8 bases between. The CDR3 is 14 residues long. The CDR3 loop is CASSQEIHADTQYF. The CDR3 DNA reads as TGTGCCAGCAGCCAAGAGATCCATGCAGATACGCAGTATTTT.

This chain connects TRBV5-1 to TRBJ2-2, with D perhaps assigned TRBD1 or TRBD2 (5 bases each). Germline CDR1 reads SGHRS; CDR2 reads YFSETQ. The length of the CDR3 is 13 residues. V lost 5 bases to trimming and J lost 4 bases, with 9 bases between them. CDR3 amino acids: CASREGSTGELFF. The CDR3 nucleotides read TGCGCCAGCAGAGAGGGGAGCACCGGGGAGCTGTTTTTT.

This chain uses TRBV5-4 with TRBJ2-7, with 11 nucleotides matching TRBD2. Germline trimming cut 4 bases from V and 0 bases from J; bases unmatched to any gene: 6. This CDR3 has 16 residues. CDR1 is SGHNT and CDR2 is YYREEE in the germline V gene (reference sequence). The CDR3 loop is CASSLGLAGSSYEQYF. The CDR3 nucleotides read TGTGCCAGCAGCCTCGGACTAGCGGGCAGCTCCTACGAGCAGTACTTC.

The sample holds a few counts of this clonotype. The chain carries TRBV14 and TRBJ1-1; D is ambiguous. Germline V CDR1 and CDR2: SGHDN, FVKESK. Between the trimmed V and J ends, which lost 0 bases and 7 bases, there was a span of 12 bases. The length of the CDR3 is 14 residues. The CDR3 bases are TGTGCCAGCAGCCAAGATCTAAGAAGCCTTGAAGCTTTCTTT. Translation: CASSQDLRSLEAFF.

The V gene is TRBV28, the J gene TRBJ1-3; 8 bases are shared with TRBD1. CDR1 is MDHEN, CDR2 SYDVKM, per germline. Trimming removed 6 bases from V and 7 bases from J; junction bases left unmatched: 23. The CDR3 has 19 residues. The CDR3 nucleotides are TGTGCCAGCAGCTCACGGGACAGGTCCTATGAACCCCTTTGGAACACCATATATTTT. It codes for CASSSRDRSYEPLWNTIYF.

This clonotype has only a few counts. The gene calls are TRBV5-5 and TRBJ2-3, with 7 bases matching TRBD1. The length of the CDR3 is 15 residues. CDR1 is SGHKS, CDR2 YYEKEE, per germline (reference sequence). V shed 4 bases and J 0 bases; nucleotides not matched to a gene: 5. The CDR3 nucleotides read TGTGCCAGCAGCATCGGACAGGCGAGCACAGATACGCAGTATTTT. This codes for CASSIGQASTDTQYF.

This clonotype was picked up many times. The chain combines TRBV6-5 with TRBJ1-6; D may be TRBD1 (5 bases). The CDR3 is made up of 14 amino acids. Germline V gives CDR1 MNHEY, CDR2 SVGAGI. V gave up 5 bases and J gave up 6 bases, with 11 bases separating them. CDR3 region: CASSTRDLNSPLHF. DNA of the CDR3: TGTGCCAGCAGTACCCGGGACCTTAATTCACCCCTCCACTTT.

The chain links TRBV25-1 to TRBJ2-7; TRBD2 matches at 11 bases. Germline CDR1 MGHDK, CDR2 SYGVNS. This CDR3 has 15 residues. Unmatched junction bases numbered 4, after V lost 4 bases and J lost 2 bases. The CDR3 DNA is TGTGCCAGCAGTGGAACTAGCGGGAGACCCTACGAGCAGTACTTC. Protein product: CASSGTSGRPYEQYF.

The chain is built from TRBV10-3 and TRBJ1-5, with 9 bases identical to TRBD1. V trimming: 10 bases; J trimming: 6 bases; junction bases outside the gene matches: 7. The CDR3 is 13 residues long. Germline V gene lookup returns CDR1 ENHRY and CDR2 SYGVKD. In nucleotides, the CDR3 is TGTGCCACCGGGACAGGGCTAATTCAGCCCCAGCATTTT. Translated, it gives CATGTGLIQPQHF.

This clonotype was detected ten times or more. The gene calls are TRBV4-3 and TRBJ2-5, with D possibly TRBD1 on 6 matching bases. Germline V gene lookup returns CDR1 LGHNA and CDR2 YSLEER. Trimming pared 0 bases from V and 6 bases from J, leaving 14 bases between. The CDR3 loop spans 15 amino acids. CDR3 DNA: TGCGCCAGCAGCCAAGATACAGGGCCCGGACAGACCCAGTACTTC. Its protein product is CASSQDTGPGQTQYF.

The chain employs TRBV5-1 and TRBJ2-3; 7 bases map to TRBD1. The ends lost 4 bases at V and 2 bases at J; junction bases unmatched: 4. Germline V gene sequence: CDR1 SGHRS, CDR2 YFSETQ. This CDR3 has 14 residues. The CDR3 nucleotides read TGCGCCAGCAGCCGGGACAGCTCCACAGATACGCAGTATTTT. This sequence encodes CASSRDSSTDTQYF.

This clonotype was detected only a few times. CDR3 bases: TGTGCCAGTAGTATACTTTTCGGACAGGGGCCTTATGGCTACACCTTC. Translating gives CASSILFGQGPYGYTF. This rearrangement joins TRBV19 to TRBJ1-2, with 9 bases aligning to TRBD1. Germline V gene data show CDR1 as LNHDA and CDR2 as SQIVND (reference sequence). The CDR3 has 16 residues. With 2 bases clipped from V and 5 bases from J, the junction kept 9 bases outside the gene matches.

The rearrangement links TRBV2 to TRBJ1-3; no clear D gene. The V gene's germline CDR1 is SNHLY and CDR2 FYNNEI. There are 13 residues in the CDR3. The V gene lost 4 bases and the J gene lost 2 bases, with 6 bases spanning the gap. CDR3 region: CASSGAPGNTIYF. The CDR3 DNA is TGTGCCAGCAGTGGGGCTCCTGGAAACACCATATATTTT.

This clonotype was counted only a few times. This chain joins TRBV3-1 and TRBJ1-5, with D hard to call. The germline V gene has CDR1 LGHDT and CDR2 YNNKEL (reference sequence). The CDR3 spans 14 residues. Trimming pared 1 base from V and 0 bases from J, leaving 4 bases between. CDR3 amino acids: CASSQVGSNQPQHF. The CDR3 DNA reads as TGTGCCAGCAGCCAAGTGGGTAGCAATCAGCCCCAGCATTTT.

This clonotype was counted at least ten times. The chain is built from TRBV20-1 and TRBJ1-2; unclear D gene. Germline-derived CDR1 and CDR2 are DFQATT and SNEGSKA (reference sequence). The CDR3 loop spans 10 amino acids. V shed 2 bases and J shed 7 bases, with 5 bases lying between them. CDR3 in amino acids: CSARNSGYTF. The CDR3 nucleotides read TGCAGTGCTAGAAACAGTGGCTACACCTTC.